These 10 T cell receptor beta chains share one sample of origin, sequenced in a study of blood T cell repertoires in COVID-19. The data were produced by immunoSEQ multiplex PCR, yet TCRdb's version contains in-frame clones alone and is incomplete. The sample lists about 480,000 clones, roughly 85% occurring once. Sequenced sample: PBMCs or T cells enriched from blood (not recorded which). These receptors all stem from a young woman with acute COVID-19.

CDR3 DNA: TGTGCCTGGAGTCTGGGGGGGAATTCACCCCTCCACTTT. It codes for CAWSLGGNSPLHF. The V call is TRBV30, the J call TRBJ1-6; D is perhaps TRBD1 (5 bases). The V end lost 2 bases, the J end lost 7 bases, and 9 bases lay between the germline ends. The CDR3 extends over 13 amino acids. Germline V gene sequence: CDR1 GTSNPN, CDR2 SVGIG (reference sequence).

This chain uses TRBV9 with TRBJ2-2, with 8 bases lining up with TRBD2. The germline V gene has CDR1 SGDLS and CDR2 YYNGEE. The CDR3 extends over 11 amino acids. V lost 8 bases, J lost 7 bases, and 1 base stayed unmatched. The CDR3 is CASAGGGELFF. DNA of the CDR3: TGTGCCAGTGCGGGGGGCGGGGAGCTGTTTTTT.

This clone was detected once. V and J are TRBV9 and TRBJ2-1, with D possibly being TRBD2 (5 bases). Germline loops: CDR1 SGDLS, CDR2 YYNGEE. The length of the CDR3 is 13 residues. Trimming took 3 bases from V and 4 from J, leaving 8 bases between them. The CDR3 loop is CASSAGRYNEQFF. DNA of the CDR3: TGTGCCAGCAGCGCGGGGAGATACAATGAGCAGTTCTTC.

The rearrangement links TRBV4-1 to TRBJ2-5, with 7 positions matching TRBD1. J was trimmed by 3 bases and V by 5 bases; bases with no gene match: 3. Germline V gives CDR1 MGHRA, CDR2 YSYEKL. The CDR3 totals 13 residues. The CDR3 bases are TGCGCCAGCAGCGGTGGGACAGAAGAGACCCAGTACTTC. Amino acid sequence: CASSGGTEETQYF.

This sequence joins TRBV28 and TRBJ2-2; D may be TRBD1 (5 bases). The CDR3 spans 17 residues. Germline V gene sequence: CDR1 MDHEN, CDR2 SYDVKM. Trimming removed 7 bases at V and 5 bases at J, with 23 bases between. CDR3 amino acids: CASNTFWGEEQTGELFF. CDR3 nucleotide sequence: TGTGCCAGCAATACCTTCTGGGGCGAGGAACAAACCGGGGAGCTGTTTTTT.

The chain links TRBV3-1 (or the pseudogene TRBV3-2) to TRBJ1-1; 9 nucleotides line up with TRBD1. With V trimmed by 0 bases and J by 6 bases, 2 bases remained unmatched. The germline CDR1 and CDR2 sequences are LGHDT and YNNKEL (reference sequence). The CDR3 sequence is 14 residues long. The CDR3 DNA reads as TGTGCCAGCAGCCAAGAATACAGGGGGCCTGAAGCTTTCTTT. Translating gives CASSQEYRGPEAFF.

The chain couples TRBV3-1 (or the pseudogene TRBV3-2) to TRBJ1-6; 7 nucleotides line up with TRBD1. There are 16 residues in the CDR3. After removal of 0 bases from V and 9 bases from J, the junction contained 8 bases not matched to a gene. The germline V gene encodes CDR1 LGHDT and CDR2 YNNKEL (reference sequence). CDR3 coding DNA: TGTGCCAGCAGCCAAGATCAAGGGACAGTGGTTTCACCCCTCCACTTT. Its translation: CASSQDQGTVVSPLHF.

The chain uses TRBV7-2 and TRBJ1-5; tentatively, D is TRBD1 (6 bases). The CDR3 runs 13 residues. Deletions cut 4 bases from V and 7 bases from J, with 11 bases between. Germline CDR1 is SGHTA and CDR2 is FQGNSA. The CDR3 DNA sequence: TGTGCCAGCAGCTCAGGGGCTTTACAGCCCCAGCATTTT. It yields the protein CASSSGALQPQHF.

The V gene is TRBV27, the J gene TRBJ2-5, with 7 bases identical to TRBD1. The CDR3 is made up of 16 amino acids. V was pared by 4 bases and J by 0 bases, with 8 bases of the junction left unmatched. Germline lookup yields CDR1 MNHEY and CDR2 SMNVEV (reference sequence). This CDR3 reads CASSSSGTEYQETQYF. CDR3 bases: TGTGCCAGCAGTTCCTCCGGGACAGAGTACCAAGAGACCCAGTACTTC.

As to this clone: This same CDR3 is encoded by further DNA sequences in the sample. The chain recombines TRBV2 with TRBJ2-7; D uncertain. Germline V gives CDR1 SNHLY, CDR2 FYNNEI. The V end lost 6 bases, the J end lost 4 bases, and 13 bases lay between the germline ends. The CDR3 length is 13 residues. Here the CDR3 reads CASSRNPTYEQYF. CDR3 bases: TGTGCCAGCAGCAGAAACCCAACGTACGAGCAGTACTTC.